This record looks at one TCR beta chain sequence and its context. This entry is derived from a study of blood T cell repertoires in COVID-19. The overall study: Sites across the United States, Italy and Spain contributed samples from acute and convalescent COVID-19. T cells, B-cell-depleted T cells, or PBMCs supplied cDNA or gDNA.

V lost 6 bases to trimming and J lost 1 base; unmatched junction nucleotides: 4. CDR1 and CDR2 from the germline V gene are MDHEN and SYDVKM. This CDR3 spans 15 amino acids. In the study's own analysis: From reference gene primer amplification, estimates of nucleated cell counts were derived. The protocol was immunoSEQ multiplex PCR, while the TCRdb copy is restricted to in-frame clones and leaves out a portion. V and J calls and clone size are copied from that table; D and trimming were computed from the DNA. The repertoire has approximately 98,000 clones, about 85% of them found once; the top ten carry about 4%.

The origin of this receptor is a woman aged 65 to 85 with acute or convalescent COVID-19. The rearrangement links TRBV28 to TRBJ1-1; 11 bases are shared with TRBD1. The sequencing input was peripheral blood. The CDR3 coding sequence is TGTGCCAGCAGAGGGACAGGGGGAAAGAACACTGAAGCTTTCTTT. Amino acids: CASRGTGGKNTEAFF.